This is a list of T cell receptor beta chains from one sample in a study of CD4+ T cells in melanoma. Assay: immunoSEQ multiplex PCR; the TCRdb copy retains only in-frame clones and omits some. The sample has some 12,000 clones, less than 70% seen once. The sample consisted of cells from a culture (not recorded whether cultured in vitro). These receptors originate from a human donor with melanoma. Each CDR3 is given with its conserved first and last residue. D genes are given only for firm matches. Size values are once, few and many counts, or a class for expanded clones, and some rows have none.

CDR3: CASSPRGADLSETQYF; DNA: TGTGCCAGCAGTCCACGGGGGGCCGACCTTTCAGAGACCCAGTACTTC; size: .; V: TRBV27; D: .; J: TRBJ2-5
CDR3: CASSPRRLAKNIQYF; DNA: TGTGCCAGCAGCCCTCGGAGGTTAGCCAAAAACATTCAGTACTTC; size: few; V: TRBV7-2; D: .; J: TRBJ2-4
CDR3: CASSHVGVVNQPQHF; DNA: TGTGCCAGCAGCCATGTAGGGGTGGTGAATCAGCCCCAGCATTTT; size: .; V: TRBV5-4; D: .; J: TRBJ1-5
CDR3: CASSLRQGAPYGYTF; DNA: TGTGCCAGCAGCCTCCGACAGGGGGCTCCCTATGGCTACACCTTC; size: .; V: TRBV7-2; D: TRBD1; J: TRBJ1-2
CDR3: CSAGGGRSTENGYTF; DNA: TGCAGCGCTGGGGGGGGGCGGTCGACTGAGAATGGCTACACCTTC; size: few; V: TRBV29-1; D: .; J: TRBJ1-2
CDR3: CAISAASEQYF; DNA: TGTGCCATCAGCGCAGCCTCCGAGCAGTACTTC; size: few; V: TRBV10-3; D: .; J: TRBJ2-7
CDR3: CAIGGTSWDTQYF; DNA: TGTGCCATCGGGGGGACTAGTTGGGATACGCAGTATTTT; size: .; V: TRBV10-3; D: TRBD2; J: TRBJ2-3
CDR3: CASSSGAAYEQYF; DNA: TGTGCCAGCAGCTCGGGAGCCGCCTACGAGCAGTACTTC; size: .; V: TRBV11-3; D: .; J: TRBJ2-7
CDR3: CASSARGAGELFF; DNA: TGTGCCAGCAGCGCACGGGGGGCCGGGGAGCTGTTTTTT; size: few; V: TRBV4-2; D: TRBD2; J: TRBJ2-2
CDR3: CASSYPGRNNEQFF; DNA: TGTGCCAGCAGTTACCCGGGGAGGAACAATGAGCAGTTCTTC; size: .; V: TRBV6-6; D: .; J: TRBJ2-1
CDR3: CASSWGGGYTEAFF; DNA: TGTGCCAGCAGTTGGGGGGGCGGGTACACTGAAGCTTTCTTT; size: .; V: TRBV5-4; D: .; J: TRBJ1-1
CDR3: CASSPFAVSSGANVLTF; DNA: TGTGCCAGCAGCCCCTTTGCGGTTTCCTCTGGGGCCAACGTCCTGACTTTC; size: .; V: TRBV7-2; D: .; J: TRBJ2-6
CDR3: CASGLGGSGTDTQYF; DNA: TGTGCTAGTGGTTTGGGGGGATCCGGCACAGATACGCAGTATTTT; size: once; V: TRBV12-5; D: .; J: TRBJ2-3
CDR3: CASSDGVGYTF; DNA: TGTGCCAGCAGTGACGGGGTCGGCTACACCTTC; size: .; V: TRBV6-1; D: .; J: TRBJ1-2
CDR3: CASSLDRGNNEQYF; DNA: TGCGCCAGCAGCCTGGACAGAGGGAACAACGAGCAGTACTTC; size: few; V: TRBV5-1; D: .; J: TRBJ2-7
CDR3: CASRRTGGDSYEQYF; DNA: TGTGCCAGCAGGAGGACCGGCGGGGATAGCTACGAGCAGTACTTC; size: .; V: TRBV27; D: .; J: TRBJ2-7
CDR3: CASSLSPGFNTEAFF; DNA: TGCGCCAGCAGCTTGAGTCCAGGGTTTAACACTGAAGCTTTCTTT; size: .; V: TRBV5-1; D: .; J: TRBJ1-1
CDR3: CASSPPNQPQHF; DNA: TGTGCCAGCTCACCACCGAATCAGCCCCAGCATTTT; size: .; V: TRBV18; D: .; J: TRBJ1-5
CDR3: CASSPVRTTGSGELFF; DNA: TGTGCCAGCTCACCAGTGAGGACTACGGGGAGCGGGGAGCTGTTTTTT; size: few; V: TRBV18; D: .; J: TRBJ2-2
CDR3: CASSPGPSNTIYF; DNA: TGTGCCAGCAGCCCCGGGCCCAGCAACACCATATATTTT; size: .; V: TRBV11-2; D: .; J: TRBJ1-3
CDR3: CASSPSGGRTDTQYF; DNA: TGTGCCAGCAGTCCCTCAGGGGGCCGCACAGATACGCAGTATTTT; size: .; V: TRBV2; D: TRBD1; J: TRBJ2-3
CDR3: CASSPRAPTTNEKLFF; DNA: TGTGCCAGCTCACCCAGGGCTCCCACAACTAATGAAAAACTGTTTTTT; size: .; V: TRBV18; D: .; J: TRBJ1-4
CDR3: CSATQAETQYF; DNA: TGCAGTGCCACTCAAGCGGAGACCCAGTACTTC; size: once; V: TRBV20-1; D: .; J: TRBJ2-5
CDR3: CASSPVQTIQETQYF; DNA: TGTGCCAGCTCACCGGTCCAAACGATACAAGAGACCCAGTACTTC; size: .; V: TRBV18; D: .; J: TRBJ2-5
CDR3: CASSPIGAGTDTQYF; DNA: TGTGCCAGCAGTCCCATCGGGGCAGGGACAGATACGCAGTATTTT; size: .; V: TRBV6-5; D: .; J: TRBJ2-3
CDR3: CASSRDPGQGDGYTF; DNA: TGTGCCAGCTCAAGGGACCCGGGACAGGGAGATGGCTACACCTTC; size: .; V: TRBV18; D: TRBD1; J: TRBJ1-2
CDR3: CASSRRDKSDSYNSPLHF; DNA: TGTGCCAGCAGCCGGAGGGACAAGTCGGACTCCTATAATTCACCCCTCCACTTT; size: .; V: TRBV27; D: .; J: TRBJ1-6
CDR3: CATQRGGNTDTQYF; DNA: TGTGCCACCCAACGGGGGGGGAACACAGATACGCAGTATTTT; size: .; V: TRBV10-3; D: TRBD2; J: TRBJ2-3
CDR3: CASSRSGGVSYNSPLHF; DNA: TGCGCCAGCAGTAGGTCAGGGGGTGTCTCCTATAATTCACCCCTCCACTTT; size: .; V: TRBV10-2; D: TRBD1; J: TRBJ1-6
CDR3: CAISKDRQQETQYF; DNA: TGTGCCATCAGTAAGGACAGGCAACAAGAGACCCAGTACTTC; size: .; V: TRBV10-3; D: TRBD1; J: TRBJ2-5
CDR3: CAWSSQDSPLHF; DNA: TGTGCCTGGAGTTCCCAAGATTCACCCCTCCACTTT; size: few; V: TRBV30; D: .; J: TRBJ1-6
CDR3: CATSRDAANEQFF; DNA: TGTGCCACCAGCAGAGATGCGGCTAATGAGCAGTTCTTC; size: .; V: TRBV15; D: .; J: TRBJ2-1
CDR3: CASSLMLHHSDNEQFF; DNA: TGTGCCAGCAGCCTGATGCTACACCATTCCGACAATGAGCAGTTCTTC; size: once; V: TRBV21-1; D: .; J: TRBJ2-1
CDR3: CASSYVGTGASEQYF; DNA: TGTGCCAGCAGTTACGTTGGGACAGGGGCGAGCGAGCAGTACTTC; size: .; V: TRBV6-5; D: TRBD1; J: TRBJ2-7
CDR3: CASSYVSNTEAFF; DNA: TGTGCCAGCAGTTACGTTTCAAACACTGAAGCTTTCTTT; size: .; V: TRBV6-5; D: .; J: TRBJ1-1
CDR3: CASSYSRVYNEQFF; DNA: TGTGCCAGCAGTTACTCTAGGGTCTACAATGAGCAGTTCTTC; size: .; V: TRBV6-6; D: .; J: TRBJ2-1
CDR3: CASSENPGVGYGYTF; DNA: TGTGCCAGCAGTGAAAATCCGGGGGTGGGCTATGGCTACACCTTC; size: .; V: TRBV6-4; D: .; J: TRBJ1-2
CDR3: CASSYVGAQYF; DNA: TGTGCCAGCAGTTACGTGGGGGCCCAGTACTTC; size: .; V: TRBV6-5; D: .; J: TRBJ2-5
CDR3: CASSHGQGTGNEKLFF; DNA: TGCGCCAGCAGCCACGGACAGGGGACCGGTAATGAAAAACTGTTTTTT; size: .; V: TRBV5-1; D: TRBD1; J: TRBJ1-4
CDR3: CASGLVLGLASRSDTQYF; DNA: TGTGCTAGTGGTTTGGTACTAGGGCTAGCAAGCCGGTCAGATACGCAGTATTTT; size: .; V: TRBV12-5; D: .; J: TRBJ2-3
CDR3: CSLPGAGGSEQFF; DNA: TGCAGCCTTCCAGGGGCAGGGGGAAGTGAGCAGTTCTTC; size: .; V: TRBV29-1; D: TRBD1; J: TRBJ2-1
CDR3: CAGQPSTDTQYF; DNA: TGTGCGGGACAGCCCAGCACAGATACGCAGTATTTT; size: .; V: TRBV30; D: TRBD1; J: TRBJ2-3
CDR3: CASSVGGGFSRAEKLFF; DNA: TGTGCCAGCAGCGTAGGGGGAGGGTTTAGTCGTGCTGAAAAACTGTTTTTT; size: .; V: TRBV9; D: .; J: TRBJ1-4
CDR3: CASSVPLSYEQYF; DNA: TGTGCCAGCAGTGTACCACTCTCCTACGAGCAGTACTTC; size: .; V: TRBV2; D: .; J: TRBJ2-7
CDR3: CASSILPSGANVLTF; DNA: TGTGCCAGCAGCATTCTGCCTTCTGGGGCCAACGTCCTGACTTTC; size: .; V: TRBV11-1; D: .; J: TRBJ2-6
CDR3: CASSPPLAGTGAFF; DNA: TGTGCCAGCTCACCACCGTTAGCAGGGACAGGAGCTTTCTTT; size: few; V: TRBV18; D: TRBD1; J: TRBJ1-1
CDR3: CASSQGVVAGSGKLFF; DNA: TGCGCCAGCAGCCAAGGGGTGGTGGCAGGGTCGGGAAAACTGTTTTTT; size: .; V: TRBV4-1; D: .; J: TRBJ1-4
CDR3: CASSFLAGGTDTQYF; DNA: TGTGCCAGCAGCTTTCTAGCGGGGGGAACAGATACGCAGTATTTT; size: .; V: TRBV7-6; D: TRBD2; J: TRBJ2-3
CDR3: CASSPGAAPGTFF; DNA: TGTGCCAGCAGCCCTGGGGCAGCTCCTGGGACTTTCTTT; size: .; V: TRBV7-8; D: .; J: TRBJ1-1
CDR3: CAWSIGKETQYF; DNA: TGTGCCTGGTCCATAGGGAAAGAGACCCAGTACTTC; size: .; V: TRBV30; D: .; J: TRBJ2-5
CDR3: CASSSQPMGGADTEAFF; DNA: TGTGCCAGCAGCTCACAACCCATGGGGGGGGCTGACACTGAAGCTTTCTTT; size: few; V: TRBV7-3; D: .; J: TRBJ1-1
CDR3: CASSLAGRENQPQHF; DNA: TGCGCCAGCAGCTTGGCCGGCAGGGAGAACCAGCCCCAGCATTTT; size: few; V: TRBV5-1; D: .; J: TRBJ1-5